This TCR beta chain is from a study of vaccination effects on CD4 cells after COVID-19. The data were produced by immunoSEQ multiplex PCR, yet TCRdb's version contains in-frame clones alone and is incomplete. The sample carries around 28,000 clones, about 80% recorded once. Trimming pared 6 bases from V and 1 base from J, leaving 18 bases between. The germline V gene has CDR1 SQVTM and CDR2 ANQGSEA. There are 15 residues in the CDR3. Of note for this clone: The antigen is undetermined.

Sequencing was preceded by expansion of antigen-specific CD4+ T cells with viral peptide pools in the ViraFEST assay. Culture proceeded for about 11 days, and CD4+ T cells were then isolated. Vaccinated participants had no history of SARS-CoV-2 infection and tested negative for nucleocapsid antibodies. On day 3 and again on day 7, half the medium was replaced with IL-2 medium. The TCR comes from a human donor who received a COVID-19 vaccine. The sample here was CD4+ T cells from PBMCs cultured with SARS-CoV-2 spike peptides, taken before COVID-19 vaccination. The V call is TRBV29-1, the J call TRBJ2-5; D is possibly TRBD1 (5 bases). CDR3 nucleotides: TGCAGCGTCCCTCTAAGACAGTCCCTCCAAGAGACCCAGTACTTC. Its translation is CSVPLRQSLQETQYF.